Listed below are T cell receptor beta chains from one sample, sequenced in a study of T cells in Graves' hyperthyroidism and ophthalmopathy. TCRdb re-derived calls from the multiplex PCR reads in MiXCR, one entry per CDR3 protein. The sample lists hundreds of thousands of distinct CDR3 sequences, about 14% occurring once. Source material: blood. These receptors came from a woman in her fifties or sixties with Graves' ophthalmopathy. The CDR3 runs from the conserved cysteine through the conserved F or W. A D gene is named only where the DNA matches it firmly. The size of a clone is reported for some rows only, either as once, few or many, or as a class for expanded clones.

j_call | d_call | v_call | clone_size | cdr3_aa | cdr3_nt
TRBJ2-3 | TRBD2 | TRBV7-2 | many | CASSLALAGAQDTQYF | TGTGCCAGCAGCTTAGCACTAGCGGGAGCCCAAGATACGCAGTATTTT
TRBJ2-3 | . | TRBV4-3 | . | CASSQVSASSTDTQYF | TGCGCCAGCAGCCAAGTTTCGGCCTCTAGCACAGATACGCAGTATTTT
TRBJ2-7 | . | TRBV10-3 | many | CAISESGGTVYEQYF | TGTGCCATCAGTGAGTCAGGAGGGACAGTCTACGAGCAGTACTTC
TRBJ2-5 | TRBD2 | TRBV11-3 | . | CASSFYSGSSETQYF | TGTGCCAGCAGCTTTTATAGCGGGAGCTCGGAGACCCAGTACTTC
TRBJ2-1 | TRBD2 | TRBV12-3/TRBV12-4 | . | CASSLSSSGIVNEQFF | TGTGCCAGCAGTTTATCATCTAGCGGGATTGTCAATGAGCAGTTCTTC
TRBJ2-7 | TRBD1 | TRBV29-1 | . | CSAGQGSPYEQYF | TGCAGCGCCGGACAGGGGAGCCCCTACGAGCAGTACTTC
TRBJ1-1 | TRBD1 | TRBV6-2/TRBV6-3 | many | CASSSDRGTTEAFF | TGTGCCAGCAGTTCCGACAGGGGGACCACTGAAGCTTTCTTT
TRBJ2-7 | TRBD2 | TRBV27 | many | CASSSAGLAYEQYF | TGTGCCAGCAGTTCCGCAGGACTAGCCTACGAGCAGTACTTC
TRBJ2-7 | . | TRBV19 | . | CASSRSRAVKEYEQYF | TGTGCCAGTAGTCGGAGCAGGGCCGTTAAGGAGTACGAGCAGTACTTC
TRBJ2-6 | TRBD2 | TRBV5-6 | . | CASSPIAGASSGANVLTF | TGTGCCAGCAGCCCAATAGCGGGGGCCTCCTCTGGGGCCAACGTCCTGACTTTC
TRBJ2-1 | . | TRBV3-2 | few | CASSHSIKAGVKQSGYNEQLF | TGTGCCAGCAGCCATTCTATTAAGGCGGGAGTTAAACAAAGTGGCTACAATGAGCAGCTCTTC
TRBJ1-5 | . | TRBV7-2 | . | CASSLGGTYQPQHF | TGTGCCAGCAGCCTAGGCGGAACATACCAGCCCCAGCATTTT
TRBJ2-7 | TRBD1 | TRBV10-3 | few | CAPRQGDYEQYF | TGTGCCCCAAGACAGGGGGACTACGAGCAGTACTTC
TRBJ2-1 | TRBD2 | TRBV4-3 | . | CASSQASGSNNEQFF | TGCGCCAGCAGCCAAGCTAGCGGGAGTAACAATGAGCAGTTCTTC
TRBJ2-7 | TRBD1 | TRBV29-1 | few | CSVVGQENLYEQYF | TGCAGCGTTGTAGGACAGGAGAATCTCTACGAGCAGTACTTC